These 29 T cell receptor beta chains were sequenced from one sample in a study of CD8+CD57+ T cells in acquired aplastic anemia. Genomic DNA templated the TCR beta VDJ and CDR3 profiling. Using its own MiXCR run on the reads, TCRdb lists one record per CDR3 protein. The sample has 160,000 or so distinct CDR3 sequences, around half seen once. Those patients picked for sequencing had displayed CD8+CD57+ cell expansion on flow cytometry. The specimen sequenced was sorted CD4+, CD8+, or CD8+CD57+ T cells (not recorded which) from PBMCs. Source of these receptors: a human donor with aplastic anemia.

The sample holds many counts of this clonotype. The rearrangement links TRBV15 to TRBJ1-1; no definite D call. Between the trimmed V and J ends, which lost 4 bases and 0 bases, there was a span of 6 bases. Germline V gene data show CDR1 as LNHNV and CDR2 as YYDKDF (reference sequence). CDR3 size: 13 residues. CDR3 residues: CATSIVLNTEAFF. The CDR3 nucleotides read TGTGCCACCAGCATAGTTCTGAACACTGAAGCTTTCTTT. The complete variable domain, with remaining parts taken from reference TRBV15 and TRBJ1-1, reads DAMVIQNPRYQVTQFGKPVTLSCSQTLNHNVMYWYQQKSSQAPKLLFHYYDKDFNNEADTPDNFQSRRPNTSFCFLDIRSPGLGDTAMYLCATSIVLNTEAFFGQGTRLTVV.

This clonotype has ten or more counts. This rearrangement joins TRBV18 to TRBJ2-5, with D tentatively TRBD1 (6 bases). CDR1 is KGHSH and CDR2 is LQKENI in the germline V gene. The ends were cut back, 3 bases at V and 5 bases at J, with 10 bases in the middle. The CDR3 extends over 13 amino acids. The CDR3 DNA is TGTGCCAGCTCACCCCTAAGGGGGGAGACCCAGTACTTC. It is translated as CASSPLRGETQYF. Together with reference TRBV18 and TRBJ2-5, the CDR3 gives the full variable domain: NAGVMQNPRHLVRRRGQEARLRCSPMKGHSHVYWYRQLPEEGLKFMVYLQKENIIDESGMPKERFSAEFPKEGPSILRIQQVVRGDSAAYFCASSPLRGETQYFGPGTRLLVL.

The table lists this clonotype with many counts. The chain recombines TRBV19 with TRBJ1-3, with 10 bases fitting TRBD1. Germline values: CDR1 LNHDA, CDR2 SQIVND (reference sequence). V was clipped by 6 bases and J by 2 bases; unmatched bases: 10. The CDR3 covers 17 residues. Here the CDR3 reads CASRAHVGTGAGNTIYF. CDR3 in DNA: TGTGCCAGTAGAGCGCACGTAGGGACAGGGGCTGGAAACACCATATATTTT. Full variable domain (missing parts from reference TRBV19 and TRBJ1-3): DGGITQSPKYLFRKEGQNVTLSCEQNLNHDAMYWYRQDPGQGLRLIYYSQIVNDFQKGDIAEGYSVSREKKESFPLTVTSAQKNPTAFYLCASRAHVGTGAGNTIYFGEGSWLTVV.

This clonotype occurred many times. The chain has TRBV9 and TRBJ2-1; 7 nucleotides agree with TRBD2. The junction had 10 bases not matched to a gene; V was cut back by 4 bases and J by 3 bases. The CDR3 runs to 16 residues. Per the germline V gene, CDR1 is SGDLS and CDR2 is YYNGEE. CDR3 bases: TGTGCCAGCAGCCCCTTATCAGCGGGAAACTACAATGAGCAGTTCTTC. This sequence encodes CASSPLSAGNYNEQFF.

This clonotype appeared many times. The CDR3 reads CASSSPSATYEQYF. The CDR3 DNA follows: TGTGCCAGCAGCTCTCCGTCAGCTACCTACGAGCAGTACTTC. The rearrangement joins TRBV27 to TRBJ2-7, with D unresolved. The germline CDR1 and CDR2 sequences are MNHEY and SMNVEV (reference sequence). Trimming took off 6 bases at V and 2 bases at J, with 14 bases between the two ends. The length of the CDR3 is 14 residues.

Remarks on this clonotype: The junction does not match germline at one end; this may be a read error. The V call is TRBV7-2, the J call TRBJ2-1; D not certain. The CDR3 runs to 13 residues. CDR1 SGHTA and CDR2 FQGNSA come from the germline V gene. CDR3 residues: CASSPISRNERFF. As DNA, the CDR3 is TGTGCCAGCAGCCCCATATCGAGAAATGAGCGGTTCTTC.

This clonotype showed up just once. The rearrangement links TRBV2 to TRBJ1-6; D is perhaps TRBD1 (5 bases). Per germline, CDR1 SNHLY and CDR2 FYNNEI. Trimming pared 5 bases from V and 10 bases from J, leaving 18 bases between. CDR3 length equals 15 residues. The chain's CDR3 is CASSSLWGVKSPLHF. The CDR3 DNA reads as TGTGCCAGCAGTTCCCTTTGGGGGGTCAAATCACCCCTCCACTTT.

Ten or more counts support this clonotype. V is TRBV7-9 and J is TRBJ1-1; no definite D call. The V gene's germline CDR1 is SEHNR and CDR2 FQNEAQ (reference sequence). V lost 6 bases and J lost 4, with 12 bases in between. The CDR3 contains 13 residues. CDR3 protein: CASRTGVSTEAFF. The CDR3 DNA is TGTGCCAGCAGGACCGGGGTTTCCACTGAAGCTTTCTTT.

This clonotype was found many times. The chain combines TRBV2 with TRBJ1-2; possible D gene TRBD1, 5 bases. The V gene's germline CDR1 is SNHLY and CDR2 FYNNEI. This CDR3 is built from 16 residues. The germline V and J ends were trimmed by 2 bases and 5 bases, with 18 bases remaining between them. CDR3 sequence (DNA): TGTGCCAGCAGTGAACTTTGGGGCACGGAGTCTTATGGCTACACCTTC. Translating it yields CASSELWGTESYGYTF.

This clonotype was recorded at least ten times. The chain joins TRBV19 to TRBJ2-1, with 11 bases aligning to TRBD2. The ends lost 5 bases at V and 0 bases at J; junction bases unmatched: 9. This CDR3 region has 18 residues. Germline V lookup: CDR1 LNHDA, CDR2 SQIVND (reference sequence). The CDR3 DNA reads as TGTGCCAGTAGTGGCTTAATTACTAGCGGGAGCTCCTACAATGAGCAGTTCTTC. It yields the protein CASSGLITSGSSYNEQFF.

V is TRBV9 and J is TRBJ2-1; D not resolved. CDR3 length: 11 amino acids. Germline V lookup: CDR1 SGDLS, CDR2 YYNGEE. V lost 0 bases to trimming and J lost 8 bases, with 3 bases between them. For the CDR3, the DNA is TGTGCCAGCAGCGTAGGTGATGAGCAGTTCTTC. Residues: CASSVGDEQFF.

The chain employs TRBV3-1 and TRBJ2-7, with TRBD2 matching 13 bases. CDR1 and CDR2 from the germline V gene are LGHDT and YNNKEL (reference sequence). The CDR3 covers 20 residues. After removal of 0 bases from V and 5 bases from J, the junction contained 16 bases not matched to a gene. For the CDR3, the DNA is TGTGCCAGCAGCCAAGATGCCCCCACACTAGCGGGAGGGCGATTCAACGAGCAGTACTTC. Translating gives CASSQDAPTLAGGRFNEQYF.

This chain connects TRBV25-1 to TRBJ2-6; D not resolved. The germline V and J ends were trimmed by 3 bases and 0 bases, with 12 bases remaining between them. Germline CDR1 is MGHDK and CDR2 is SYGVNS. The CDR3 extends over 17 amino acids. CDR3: CASSDWSVSSGANVLTF. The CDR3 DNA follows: TGTGCCAGCAGTGATTGGTCAGTAAGCTCTGGGGCCAACGTCCTGACTTTC.

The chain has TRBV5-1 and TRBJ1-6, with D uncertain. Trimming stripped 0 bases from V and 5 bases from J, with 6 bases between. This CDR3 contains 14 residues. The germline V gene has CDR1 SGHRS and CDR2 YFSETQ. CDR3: CASSLGEDNSPLHF. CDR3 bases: TGCGCCAGCAGCTTGGGGGAGGATAATTCACCCCTCCACTTT.

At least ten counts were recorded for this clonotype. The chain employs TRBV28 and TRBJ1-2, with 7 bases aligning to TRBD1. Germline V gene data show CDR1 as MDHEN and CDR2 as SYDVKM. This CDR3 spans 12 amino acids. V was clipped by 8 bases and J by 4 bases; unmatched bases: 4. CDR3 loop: CASGDSFYGYTF. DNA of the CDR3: TGTGCCAGCGGGGACAGTTTCTATGGCTACACCTTC.

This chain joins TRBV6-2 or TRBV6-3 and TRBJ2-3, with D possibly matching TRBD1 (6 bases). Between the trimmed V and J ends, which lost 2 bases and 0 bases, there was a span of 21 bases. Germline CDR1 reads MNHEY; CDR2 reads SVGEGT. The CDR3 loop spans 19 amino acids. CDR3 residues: CASSYPSSGTPTSTDTQYF. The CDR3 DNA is TGTGCCAGCAGTTACCCCAGCTCAGGGACACCAACTAGCACAGATACGCAGTATTTT.

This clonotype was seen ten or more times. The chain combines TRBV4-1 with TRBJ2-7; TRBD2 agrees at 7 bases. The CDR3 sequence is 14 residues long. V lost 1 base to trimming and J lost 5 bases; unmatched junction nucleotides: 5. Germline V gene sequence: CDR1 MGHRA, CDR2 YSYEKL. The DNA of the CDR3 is TGCGCCAGCAGCCAAGGCCGCGGGAGCGACGAGCAGTACTTC. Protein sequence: CASSQGRGSDEQYF.

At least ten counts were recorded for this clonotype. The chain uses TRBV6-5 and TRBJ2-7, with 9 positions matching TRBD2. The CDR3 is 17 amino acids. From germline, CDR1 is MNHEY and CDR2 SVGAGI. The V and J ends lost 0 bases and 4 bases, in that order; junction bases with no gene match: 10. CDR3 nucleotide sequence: TGTGCCAGCAGTTACTCGGGGGTAGCGGGAGCGGGTTACGAGCAGTACTTC. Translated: CASSYSGVAGAGYEQYF.

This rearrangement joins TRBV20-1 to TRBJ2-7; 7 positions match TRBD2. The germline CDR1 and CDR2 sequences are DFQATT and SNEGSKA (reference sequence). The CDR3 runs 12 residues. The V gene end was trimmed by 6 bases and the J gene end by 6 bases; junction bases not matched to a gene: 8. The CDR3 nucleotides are TGCAGTGCGCCCCTGGGGGGGATCGAGCAGTACTTC. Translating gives CSAPLGGIEQYF.

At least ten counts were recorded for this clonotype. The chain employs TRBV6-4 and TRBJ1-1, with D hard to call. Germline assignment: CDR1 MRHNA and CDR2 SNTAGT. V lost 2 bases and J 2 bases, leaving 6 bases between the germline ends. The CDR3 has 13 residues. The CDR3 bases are TGTGCCAGCAGTGACAGAGATAACACTGAAGCTTTCTTT. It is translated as CASSDRDNTEAFF.

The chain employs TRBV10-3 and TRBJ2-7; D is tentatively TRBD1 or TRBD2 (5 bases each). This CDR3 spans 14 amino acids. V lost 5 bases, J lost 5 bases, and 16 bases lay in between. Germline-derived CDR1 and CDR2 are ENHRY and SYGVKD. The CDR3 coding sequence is TGTGCCATCAGTAGTTCGTCAGGGAGCCACGAGCAGTACTTC. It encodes CAISSSSGSHEQYF.

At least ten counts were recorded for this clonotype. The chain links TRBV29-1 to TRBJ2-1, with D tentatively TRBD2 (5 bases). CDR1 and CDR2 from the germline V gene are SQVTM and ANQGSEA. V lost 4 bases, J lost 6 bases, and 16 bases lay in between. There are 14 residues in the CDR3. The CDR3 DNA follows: TGCAGCGTTGTACTCGGGAACTTGGGCAATGAGCAGTTCTTC. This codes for CSVVLGNLGNEQFF.

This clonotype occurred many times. The CDR3 DNA reads as TGTGCCAGCAGTCAGTATCCAGGGGGCCAAGCTTTCTTT. It yields the protein CASSQYPGGQAFF. The V gene is TRBV7-3, the J gene TRBJ1-1, with 8 bases aligning to TRBD1. CDR3 length: 13 residues. The germline CDR1 and CDR2 sequences are SGHTA and FQGTGA. With 6 bases clipped from V and 9 bases from J, the junction kept 9 bases outside the gene matches.

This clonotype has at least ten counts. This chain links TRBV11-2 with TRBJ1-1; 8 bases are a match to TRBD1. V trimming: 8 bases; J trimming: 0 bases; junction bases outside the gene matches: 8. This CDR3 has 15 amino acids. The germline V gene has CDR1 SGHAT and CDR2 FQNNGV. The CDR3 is CASGRQGTLNTEAFF. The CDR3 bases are TGTGCCAGCGGACGACAGGGGACTCTGAACACTGAAGCTTTCTTT. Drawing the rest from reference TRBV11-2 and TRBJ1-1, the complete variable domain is EAGVAQSPRYKIIEKRQSVAFWCNPISGHATLYWYQQILGQGPKLLIQFQNNGVVDDSQLPKDRFSAERLKGVDSTLKIQPAKLEDSAVYLCASGRQGTLNTEAFFGQGTRLTVV.

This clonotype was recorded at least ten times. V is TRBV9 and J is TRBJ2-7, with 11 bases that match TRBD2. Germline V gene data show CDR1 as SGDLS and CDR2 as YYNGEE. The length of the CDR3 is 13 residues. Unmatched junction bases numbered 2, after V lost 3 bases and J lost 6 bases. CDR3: CASSGGTSGEQYF. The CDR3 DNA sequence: TGTGCCAGCAGCGGGGGGACTAGCGGCGAGCAGTACTTC.

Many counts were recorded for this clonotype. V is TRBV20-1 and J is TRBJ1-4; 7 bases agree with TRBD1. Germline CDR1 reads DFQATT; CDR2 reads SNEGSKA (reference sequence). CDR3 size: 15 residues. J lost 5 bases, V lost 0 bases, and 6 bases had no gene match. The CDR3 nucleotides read TGCAGTGCTAGAGATTCAGGGGGACGGAATGAAAAACTGTTTTTT. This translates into CSARDSGGRNEKLFF.

Here the CDR3 reads CSVDPGQGAYEQYF. The CDR3, as DNA: TGCAGCGTCGACCCGGGACAGGGTGCCTACGAGCAGTACTTC. The chain employs TRBV29-1 and TRBJ2-7, with 9 nucleotides matching TRBD1. There are 14 residues in the CDR3. CDR1 and CDR2 from the germline V gene are SQVTM and ANQGSEA. Losses at the gene ends were 6 bases for V and 2 bases for J; bases not matched to a gene: 8.

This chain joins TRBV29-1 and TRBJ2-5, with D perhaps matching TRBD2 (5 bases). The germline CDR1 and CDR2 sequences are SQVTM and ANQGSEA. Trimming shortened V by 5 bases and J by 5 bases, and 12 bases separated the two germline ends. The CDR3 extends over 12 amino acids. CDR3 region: CSVRSGPETQYF. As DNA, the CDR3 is TGCAGCGTTAGAAGCGGACCCGAGACCCAGTACTTC. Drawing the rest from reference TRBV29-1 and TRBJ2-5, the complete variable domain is SAVISQKPSRDICQRGTSLTIQCQVDSQVTMMFWYRQQPGQSLTLIATANQGSEATYESGFVIDKFPISRPNLTFSTLTVSNMSPEDSSIYLCSVRSGPETQYFGPGTRLLVL.

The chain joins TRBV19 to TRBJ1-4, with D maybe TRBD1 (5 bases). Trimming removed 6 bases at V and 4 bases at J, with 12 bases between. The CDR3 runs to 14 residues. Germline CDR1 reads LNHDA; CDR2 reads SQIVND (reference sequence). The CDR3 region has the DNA TGTGCCAGTAGCCCAGGGTCACATAATGAAAAACTGTTTTTT. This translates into CASSPGSHNEKLFF. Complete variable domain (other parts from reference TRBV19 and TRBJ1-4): DGGITQSPKYLFRKEGQNVTLSCEQNLNHDAMYWYRQDPGQGLRLIYYSQIVNDFQKGDIAEGYSVSREKKESFPLTVTSAQKNPTAFYLCASSPGSHNEKLFFGSGTQLSVL.